A selection of T cell receptor beta chains follows, all from one sample in a study of T-cell memory formation after mild COVID-19. TCRdb analysed the 5' RACE reads with MiXCR anew, one entry per CDR3 protein. The profile shows approximately 430,000 distinct CDR3 sequences, more than 20% of them singletons. Sample: PBMCs or a T cell subset sorted from them (not recorded which). The receptors were sampled from an adult woman who had mild COVID-19 (a few samples of this study predate the infection). Cell type and time point are not known. CDR3s include the opening cysteine and the closing phenylalanine or tryptophan. The D gene is left open where the match is weak. Clone size is given for some rows only: seen once, a few or many times, or a class if the clone is expanded.

D gene,clone size,V gene,J gene,CDR3 protein,CDR3 DNA
-,-,TRBV9,TRBJ2-3,CASSVGSGGSTDTQYF,TGTGCCAGCAGCGTAGGTAGTGGAGGGAGCACAGATACGCAGTATTTT
-,few,TRBV30,TRBJ2-7,CAWRTGHEQYF,TGTGCCTGGAGGACAGGTCACGAGCAGTACTTC
-,few,TRBV7-8,TRBJ1-4,CASSLWALSGEKLFF,TGTGCCAGCAGCCTTTGGGCCTTATCGGGTGAAAAACTGTTTTTT
TRBD2,few,TRBV7-6,TRBJ2-1,CASSLALAGGGNEQFF,TGTGCCAGCAGCTTAGCGTTAGCGGGAGGGGGGAATGAGCAGTTCTTC
-,few,TRBV6-5,TRBJ2-3,CASSYAKFSDTQYF,TGTGCCAGCAGTTACGCGAAGTTTTCAGATACGCAGTATTTT
TRBD1,-,TRBV27,TRBJ2-7,CASGTGATYEQYF,TGTGCCAGCGGGACAGGGGCGACCTACGAGCAGTACTTC
-,-,TRBV20-1,TRBJ1-1,CSEEQVVTEAFF,TGCAGTGAGGAGCAGGTGGTTACTGAAGCTTTCTTT
-,-,TRBV3-1,TRBJ1-5,CASSQGGAGNQPQHF,TGTGCCAGCAGCCAAGGTGGAGCGGGCAATCAGCCCCAGCATTTT
-,few,TRBV12-3/TRBV12-4,TRBJ1-3,CASSSVWAGNTIYF,TGTGCCAGCAGTTCCGTGTGGGCTGGAAACACCATATATTTT
-,-,TRBV21-1,TRBJ2-5,CASSGWRQGWETQYF,TGTGCCAGCAGCGGATGGAGACAGGGTTGGGAGACCCAGTACTTC
TRBD2,-,TRBV5-4,TRBJ2-4,CASSLGTSGNLNIQYF,TGTGCCAGCAGCTTGGGGACTAGCGGGAACCTAAACATTCAGTACTTC
TRBD1,few,TRBV27,TRBJ2-7,CASRMTGPYEQYF,TGTGCCAGCAGGATGACAGGGCCCTACGAGCAGTACTTC
-,-,TRBV4-2,TRBJ2-5,CASSLGLELVETQYF,TGTGCCAGCAGCCTCGGACTCGAGCTCGTGGAGACCCAGTACTTC
TRBD1,few,TRBV5-1,TRBJ2-7,CASSLASQGDYEQYF,TGCGCCAGCAGCTTGGCCTCGCAGGGGGACTACGAGCAGTACTTC
-,-,TRBV6-6,TRBJ2-1,CASSPRGGMANEQFF,TGTGCCAGCAGCCCTAGGGGGGGCATGGCTAATGAGCAGTTCTTC
-,-,TRBV29-1,TRBJ1-2,CSVSEGVGLIF,TGCAGCGTTTCCGAAGGGGTAGGCCTCATCTTC
-,-,TRBV24-1,TRBJ1-1,CATRDRPNTEAFF,TGTGCCACCAGAGACAGACCGAACACTGAAGCTTTCTTT
-,many,TRBV7-2,TRBJ2-1,CASSAVLLGRDNEQFF,TGTGCCAGCAGCGCCGTGTTACTGGGCAGGGACAATGAGCAGTTCTTC
-,few,TRBV20-1,TRBJ2-1,CSAKGQLDEQFF,TGCAGTGCGAAGGGCCAATTGGATGAGCAGTTCTTC
-,-,TRBV28,TRBJ1-1,CASSIQSMNTEAFF,TGTGCCAGCAGTATACAGAGCATGAACACTGAAGCTTTCTTT
-,few,TRBV5-4,TRBJ2-7,CASSLAGQSSYEQYF,TGTGCCAGCAGCTTGGCCGGACAGAGCTCCTACGAGCAGTACTTC
TRBD1,few,TRBV14,TRBJ1-2,CASSQRLPGGTYGYTF,TGTGCCAGCAGCCAGCGACTTCCAGGGGGGACCTATGGCTACACCTTC
-,few,TRBV2,TRBJ2-7,CASSGMAPLKYEQYF,TGTGCCAGCAGTGGGATGGCCCCACTTAAATACGAGCAGTACTTC
-,-,TRBV30,TRBJ1-4,CAWSVQGRTYYEKLFF,TGTGCCTGGAGTGTACAGGGCAGGACCTATTATGAAAAACTGTTTTTT
-,few,TRBV7-9,TRBJ1-1,CASSPEWGTEAFF,TGTGCCAGCAGCCCCGAGTGGGGCACTGAAGCTTTCTTT
-,-,TRBV20-1,TRBJ1-1,CSAGRGGARMNTEAFF,TGCAGTGCTGGCCGAGGGGGGGCGCGTATGAACACTGAAGCTTTCTTT
-,few,TRBV12-3/TRBV12-4,TRBJ2-3,CASSLGQRSPDTQYF,TGTGCCAGCAGTTTAGGACAGCGATCGCCAGATACGCAGTATTTT
-,-,TRBV7-3,TRBJ2-7,CASSLTGQFSGHEQYF,TGTGCCAGCAGCTTAACGGGTCAGTTTAGTGGGCACGAGCAGTACTTC
TRBD1,-,TRBV29-1,TRBJ2-1,CSVEDRGLFF,TGCAGCGTTGAGGACAGGGGGCTGTTCTTC
-,-,TRBV11-3,TRBJ2-1,CASSYSVAMGYNEQFF,TGTGCCAGCAGCTATTCGGTGGCTATGGGGTACAATGAGCAGTTCTTC
-,few,TRBV12-3/TRBV12-4,TRBJ2-7,CASSFHGGAYEQYF,TGTGCCAGCAGTTTTCACGGGGGCGCGTACGAGCAGTACTTC
TRBD2,-,TRBV20-1,TRBJ2-1,CSAQSSGGASNEQFF,TGCAGTGCGCAATCTAGCGGGGGGGCTTCGAATGAGCAGTTCTTC
-,-,TRBV7-2,TRBJ2-1,CASSFLGPSGLEQFF,TGTGCCAGCAGCTTCCTAGGCCCCAGCGGGCTGGAGCAGTTCTTC
-,few,TRBV27,TRBJ2-1,CASSWGGSNEQFF,TGTGCCAGCAGTTGGGGGGGCTCTAATGAGCAGTTCTTC
TRBD2,-,TRBV7-3,TRBJ2-3,CASSLRGLATDTQYF,TGTGCCAGCAGCTTACGGGGACTAGCAACAGATACGCAGTATTTT
TRBD1,-,TRBV4-3,TRBJ1-5,CASSQGTGSRPQHF,TGCGCCAGCAGCCAAGGGACAGGGTCGCGGCCCCAGCATTTT
-,few,TRBV28,TRBJ2-1,CASGGYNEQFF,TGTGCCAGCGGGGGCTACAATGAGCAGTTCTTC
-,-,TRBV7-6,TRBJ1-2,CASSTIAGGTNYGYTF,TGTGCCAGCAGCACAATCGCGGGGGGGACTAACTATGGCTACACCTTC
-,-,TRBV30,TRBJ1-3,CAWQSGAGNTIYF,TGTGCCTGGCAGTCGGGTGCCGGAAACACCATATATTTT
-,few,TRBV15,TRBJ2-1,CATSREQGNGDEQFF,TGTGCCACCAGCAGAGAACAGGGTAATGGGGATGAGCAGTTCTTC